The clone carrying this T cell receptor beta chain was observed a few times. Its antigen is as yet unknown. Other DNA sequences in the same sample also yield this CDR3. The length of the CDR3 is 16 residues. Germline V gene lookup returns CDR1 SNHLY and CDR2 FYNNEI. The V and J ends lost 4 bases and 4 bases, in that order; junction bases with no gene match: 4. Naive CD4+ cells were CD45RA-selected; the remaining cells were memory. This sample stems from a study of shared clonotypes between healthy human individuals. Overall study: CD8 memory received one plate per donor, CD8 naive two, CD4 memory three and CD4 naive three. Study conclusions and caveats: Rarefaction gave evidence that sorted-subset sequencing remained incomplete despite large depth.

At deep level, the assay was performed. Using immunoSEQ multiplex PCR, the repertoire was profiled, and TCRdb retains in-frame clones only, with some absent. The sample consists of a few million clones, more than 90% of them appearing once. Sequencing input: naive CD4+ T cells sorted from blood. The subset was: CD45RA+ positively selected. V gene TRBV2 combines with J gene TRBJ1-6; 10 bases are a match to TRBD1. The receptor was derived from a man younger than 35 in good health. The CDR3 region has the DNA TGTGCCAGCAGTGTGGGACAGGGGAGGTATAATTCACCCCTCCACTTT. Encoded protein: CASSVGQGRYNSPLHF.